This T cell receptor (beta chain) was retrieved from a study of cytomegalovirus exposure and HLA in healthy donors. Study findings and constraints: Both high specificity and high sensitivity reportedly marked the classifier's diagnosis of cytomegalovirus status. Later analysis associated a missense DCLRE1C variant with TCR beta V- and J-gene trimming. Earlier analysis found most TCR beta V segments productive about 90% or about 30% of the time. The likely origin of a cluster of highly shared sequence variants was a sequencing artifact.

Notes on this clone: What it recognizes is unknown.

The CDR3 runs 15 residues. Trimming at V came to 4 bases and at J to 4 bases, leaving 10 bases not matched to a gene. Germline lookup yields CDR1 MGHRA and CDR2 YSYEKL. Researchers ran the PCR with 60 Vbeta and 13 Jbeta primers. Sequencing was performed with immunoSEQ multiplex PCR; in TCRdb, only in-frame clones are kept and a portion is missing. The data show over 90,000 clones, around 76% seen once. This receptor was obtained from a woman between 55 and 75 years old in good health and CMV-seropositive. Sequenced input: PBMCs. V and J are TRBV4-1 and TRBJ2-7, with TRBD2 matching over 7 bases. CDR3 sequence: CASSRWLAEGYEQYF. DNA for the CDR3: TGCGCCAGCAGCCGTTGGCTAGCGGAGGGGTACGAGCAGTACTTC.